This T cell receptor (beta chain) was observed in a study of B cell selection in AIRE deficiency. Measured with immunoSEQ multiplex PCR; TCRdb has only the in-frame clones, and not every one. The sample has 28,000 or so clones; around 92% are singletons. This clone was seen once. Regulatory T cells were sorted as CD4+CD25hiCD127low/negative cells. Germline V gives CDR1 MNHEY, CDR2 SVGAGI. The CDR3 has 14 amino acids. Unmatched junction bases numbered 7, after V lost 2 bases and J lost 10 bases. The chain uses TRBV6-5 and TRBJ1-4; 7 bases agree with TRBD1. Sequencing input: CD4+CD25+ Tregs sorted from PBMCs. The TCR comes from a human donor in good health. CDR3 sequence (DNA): TGTGCCAGCAGTTACGGGACAGTGGATGGAAAACTGTTTTTT. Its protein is CASSYGTVDGKLFF.